This T cell receptor (beta chain) was sequenced during a study of T-cell memory formation after mild COVID-19. On the study more broadly: TCR clusters showed largely donor specificity. The study, taken as a whole, reports: Day 15 to 85 contracting clones showed balanced CD4/CD8; day 15 to 37 expanders favored CD4+.

With regard to this clonotype: What it binds is not known.

One entry per CDR3 protein results from TCRdb running MiXCR on the 5' RACE reads. The sample yields about 200,000 distinct CDR3 sequences, 16% seen once. Germline V CDR1 and CDR2: GTSNPN, SVGIG (reference sequence). The V gene end was trimmed by 0 bases and the J gene end by 1 base; junction bases not matched to a gene: 2. This CDR3 region has 15 residues. Sample: PBMCs or a T cell subset sorted from them (not recorded which). V usage is TRBV30 and J usage is TRBJ2-2; 7 nucleotides line up with TRBD1. The clonotype was recovered from an adult woman who had mild COVID-19 (a few samples of this study predate the infection). Cell type and time point are not known. The CDR3: CAWSVGGGNTGELFF. The DNA for the CDR3 is TGTGCCTGGAGTGTAGGGGGCGGGAACACCGGGGAGCTGTTTTTT.